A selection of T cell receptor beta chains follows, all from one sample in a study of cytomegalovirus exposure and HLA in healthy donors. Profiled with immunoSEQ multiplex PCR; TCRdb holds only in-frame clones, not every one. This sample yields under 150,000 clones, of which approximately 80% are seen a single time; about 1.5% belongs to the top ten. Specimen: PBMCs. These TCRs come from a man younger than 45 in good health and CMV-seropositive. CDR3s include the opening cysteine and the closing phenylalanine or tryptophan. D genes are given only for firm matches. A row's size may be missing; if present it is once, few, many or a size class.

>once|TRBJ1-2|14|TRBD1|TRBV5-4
CASSRGTEQSGYTF
TGTGCCAGCAGCCGCGGGACAGAGCAATCAGGCTACACCTTC
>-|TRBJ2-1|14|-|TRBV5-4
CASSLAQGGDEQFF
TGTGCCAGCAGCTTGGCCCAAGGGGGGGATGAGCAGTTCTTC
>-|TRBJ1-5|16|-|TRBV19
CASTPNPGGADQPQHF
TGTGCCAGTACCCCAAATCCGGGGGGCGCGGATCAGCCCCAGCATTTT
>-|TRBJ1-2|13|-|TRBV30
CAWSGLVAYGYTF
TGTGCCTGGAGCGGACTAGTCGCCTATGGCTACACCTTC
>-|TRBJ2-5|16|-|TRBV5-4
CASSLEIRDTQETQYF
TGTGCCAGCAGCTTGGAGATCCGGGACACCCAAGAGACCCAGTACTTC
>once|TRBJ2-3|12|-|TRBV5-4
CASSIYTDTQYF
TGTGCCAGCAGCATATACACAGATACGCAGTATTTT
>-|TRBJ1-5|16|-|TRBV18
CASSPAGYNSNQPQHF
TGTGCCAGCTCACCGGCGGGCTACAATAGCAATCAGCCCCAGCATTTT
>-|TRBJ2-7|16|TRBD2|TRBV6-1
CASSEVNLPGGYEQYF
TGTGCCAGCAGTGAAGTGAACCTCCCCGGGGGGTACGAGCAGTACTTC
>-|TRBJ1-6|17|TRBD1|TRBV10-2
CASSESIFGTGGSPLHF
TGCGCCAGCAGTGAGTCGATCTTCGGGACAGGAGGTTCACCCCTCCACTTT
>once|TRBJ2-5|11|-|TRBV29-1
CSVRTGETQYF
TGCAGCGTTCGAACCGGAGAGACCCAGTACTTC
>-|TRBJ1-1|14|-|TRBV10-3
CAISDTEMNTEAFF
TGTGCCATCAGTGATACAGAGATGAACACTGAAGCTTTCTTT
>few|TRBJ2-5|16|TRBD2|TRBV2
CASNTGLAGGAETQYF
TGTGCCAGCAATACCGGACTAGCGGGAGGTGCAGAGACCCAGTACTTC
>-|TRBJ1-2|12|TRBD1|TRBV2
CASKSDRGGYTF
TGTGCCAGCAAATCTGACAGGGGAGGCTACACCTTC
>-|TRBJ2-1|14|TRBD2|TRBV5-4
CASSFLAAGNEQFF
TGTGCCAGCAGCTTCCTAGCGGCAGGCAATGAGCAGTTCTTC
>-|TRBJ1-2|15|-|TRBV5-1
CASSLDPGSAGGYTF
TGCGCCAGCAGCTTGGACCCGGGTTCGGCTGGGGGCTACACCTTC
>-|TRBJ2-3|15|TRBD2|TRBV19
CASSLSGEITDTQYF
TGTGCCAGTAGTCTTAGCGGGGAGATCACAGATACGCAGTATTTT
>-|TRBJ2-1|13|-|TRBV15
CAKEKPSDNEQFF
TGTGCCAAAGAAAAGCCCTCGGACAATGAGCAGTTCTTC
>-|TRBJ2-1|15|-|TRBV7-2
CASSLNTSPYNEQFF
TGTGCCAGCAGCTTAAATACTAGTCCCTACAATGAGCAGTTCTTC